This T cell receptor (beta chain) appears in the sequencing data of a study of yellow fever vaccine responses in identical twins. The study, taken as a whole, reports: Twin vaccine T cell responses reportedly seemed partly convergent, partly personalized.

MiXCR, applied by TCRdb to the RT-PCR reads, yields one record per CDR3 protein. Of 350 to 450 distinct CDR3 sequences listed, just over 60% are singletons. The CDR3 has 15 residues. V was cut by 4 bases and J by 4 bases, with 16 bases left in between. The germline gives CDR1 MNHEY, CDR2 SVGAGI. A word on this clonotype: Its antigen is currently unknown.

This TCR was recovered from a female donor who received the yellow fever vaccine. The source was T cells from blood (PBMCs), unsorted or a sorted subset (not recorded which), collected before or after yellow fever vaccination (not recorded which). V usage is TRBV6-5 and J usage is TRBJ1-2; TRBD1 might be the D (5 bases). The CDR3 loop reads CASSFLNRQTYGYTF. The CDR3 region has the DNA TGTGCCAGCAGTTTCCTCAACCGACAGACCTATGGCTACACCTTC.